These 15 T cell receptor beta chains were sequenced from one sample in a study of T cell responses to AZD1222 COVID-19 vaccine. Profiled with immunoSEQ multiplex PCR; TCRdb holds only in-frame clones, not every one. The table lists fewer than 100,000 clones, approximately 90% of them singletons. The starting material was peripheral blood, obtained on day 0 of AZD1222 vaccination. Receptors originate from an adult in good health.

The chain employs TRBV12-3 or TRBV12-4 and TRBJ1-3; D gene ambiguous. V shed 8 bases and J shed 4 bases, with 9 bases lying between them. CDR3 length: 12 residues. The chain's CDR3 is CASGILGNTIYF. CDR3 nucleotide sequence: TGTGCCAGCGGCATTCTCGGAAACACCATATATTTT.

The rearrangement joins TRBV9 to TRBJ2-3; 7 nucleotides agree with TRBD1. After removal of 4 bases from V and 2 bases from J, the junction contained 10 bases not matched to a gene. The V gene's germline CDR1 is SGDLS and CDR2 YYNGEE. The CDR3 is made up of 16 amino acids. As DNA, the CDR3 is TGTGCCAGCAGCTCACCCGGGACAGCACCCACAGATACGCAGTATTTT. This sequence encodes CASSSPGTAPTDTQYF.

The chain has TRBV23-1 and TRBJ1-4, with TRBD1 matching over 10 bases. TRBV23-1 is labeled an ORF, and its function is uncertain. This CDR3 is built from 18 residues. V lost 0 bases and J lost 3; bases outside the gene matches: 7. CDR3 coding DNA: TGCGCCAGCAGTCAATCGCAGGGGGACAGGGGCTCTAATGAAAAACTGTTTTTT. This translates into CASSQSQGDRGSNEKLFF.

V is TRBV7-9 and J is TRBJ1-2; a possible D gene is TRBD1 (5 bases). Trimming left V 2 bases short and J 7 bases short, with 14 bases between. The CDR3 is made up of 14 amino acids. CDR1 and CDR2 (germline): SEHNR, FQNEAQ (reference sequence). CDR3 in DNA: TGTGCCAGCAGCTTATTAGGGGATGAGGTTGGCTACACCTTC. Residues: CASSLLGDEVGYTF. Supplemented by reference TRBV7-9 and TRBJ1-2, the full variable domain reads DTGVSQNPRHKITKRGQNVTFRCDPISEHNRLYWYRQTLGQGPEFLTYFQNEAQLEKSRLLSDRFSAERPKGSFSTLEIQRTEQGDSAMYLCASSLLGDEVGYTFGSGTRLTVV.

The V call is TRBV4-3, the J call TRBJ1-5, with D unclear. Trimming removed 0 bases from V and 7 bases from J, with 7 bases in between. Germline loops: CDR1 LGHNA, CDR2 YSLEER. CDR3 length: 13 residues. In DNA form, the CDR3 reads TGCGCCAGCAGCCAAGATTTGAGGCAGCCCCAGCATTTT. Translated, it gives CASSQDLRQPQHF.

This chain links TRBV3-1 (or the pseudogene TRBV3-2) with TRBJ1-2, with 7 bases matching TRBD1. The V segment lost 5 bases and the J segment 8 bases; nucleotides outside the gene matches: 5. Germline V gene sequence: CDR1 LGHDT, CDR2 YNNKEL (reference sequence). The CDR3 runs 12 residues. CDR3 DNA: TGTGCCAGCAGCTATACAGGGGACGGCTACACCTTC. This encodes CASSYTGDGYTF.

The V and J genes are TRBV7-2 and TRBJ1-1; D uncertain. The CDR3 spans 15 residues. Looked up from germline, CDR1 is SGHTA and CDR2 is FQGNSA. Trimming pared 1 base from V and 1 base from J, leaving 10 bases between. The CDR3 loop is CASSLVRGRNTEAFF. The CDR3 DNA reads TGTGCCAGCAGCTTAGTGAGAGGGCGGAACACTGAAGCTTTCTTT.

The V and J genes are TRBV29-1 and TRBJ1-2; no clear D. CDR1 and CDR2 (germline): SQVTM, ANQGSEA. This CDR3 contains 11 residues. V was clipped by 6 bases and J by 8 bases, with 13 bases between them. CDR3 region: CSVASGIGYTF. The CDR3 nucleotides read TGCAGCGTGGCCTCCGGGATCGGCTACACCTTC.

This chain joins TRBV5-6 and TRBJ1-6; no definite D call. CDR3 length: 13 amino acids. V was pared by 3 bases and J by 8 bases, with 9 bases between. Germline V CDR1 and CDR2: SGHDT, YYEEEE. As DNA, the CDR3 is TGTGCCAGCAGCTCGCCCGGGGATTCACCCCTCCACTTT. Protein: CASSSPGDSPLHF.

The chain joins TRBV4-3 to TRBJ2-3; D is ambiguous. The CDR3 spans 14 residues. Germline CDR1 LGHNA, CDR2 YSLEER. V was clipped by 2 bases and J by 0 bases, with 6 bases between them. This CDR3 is CASSQLDSTDTQYF. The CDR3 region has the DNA TGCGCCAGCAGCCAATTAGATAGCACAGATACGCAGTATTTT.

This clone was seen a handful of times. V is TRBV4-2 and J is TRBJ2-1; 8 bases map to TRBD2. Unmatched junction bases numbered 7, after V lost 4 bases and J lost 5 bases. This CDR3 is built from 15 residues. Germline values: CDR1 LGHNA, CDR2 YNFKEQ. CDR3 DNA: TGTGCCAGCAGCCTCCAAACTAGCGGAAACAATGAGCAGTTCTTC. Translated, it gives CASSLQTSGNNEQFF.

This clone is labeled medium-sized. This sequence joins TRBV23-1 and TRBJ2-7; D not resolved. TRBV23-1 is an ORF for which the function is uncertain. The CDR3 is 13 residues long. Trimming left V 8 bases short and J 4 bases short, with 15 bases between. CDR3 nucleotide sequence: TGCGCCAGCGGGCGATATTATCGATACGAGCAGTACTTC. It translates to CASGRYYRYEQYF.

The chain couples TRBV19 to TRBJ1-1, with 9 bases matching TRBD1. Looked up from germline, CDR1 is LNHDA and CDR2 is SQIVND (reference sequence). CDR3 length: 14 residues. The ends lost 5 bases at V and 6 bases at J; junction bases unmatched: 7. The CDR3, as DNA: TGTGCCAGTAGTCCCCGGGACAGGGCCGCTGAAGCTTTCTTT. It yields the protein CASSPRDRAAEAFF.

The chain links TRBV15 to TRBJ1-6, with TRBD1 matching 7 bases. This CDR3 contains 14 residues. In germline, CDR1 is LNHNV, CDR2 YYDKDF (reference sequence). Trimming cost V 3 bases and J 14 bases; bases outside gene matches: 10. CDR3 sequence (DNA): TGTGCCACCAGCAGCGGTACCGGGACAGTCACCCTCCACTTT. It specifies CATSSGTGTVTLHF.

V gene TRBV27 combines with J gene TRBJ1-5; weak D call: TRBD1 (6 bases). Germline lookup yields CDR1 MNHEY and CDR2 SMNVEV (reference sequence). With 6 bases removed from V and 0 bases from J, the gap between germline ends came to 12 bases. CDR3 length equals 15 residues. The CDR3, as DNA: TGTGCCAGCAGCCGTGGGGGCGCTAGCAATCAGCCCCAGCATTTT. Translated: CASSRGGASNQPQHF.